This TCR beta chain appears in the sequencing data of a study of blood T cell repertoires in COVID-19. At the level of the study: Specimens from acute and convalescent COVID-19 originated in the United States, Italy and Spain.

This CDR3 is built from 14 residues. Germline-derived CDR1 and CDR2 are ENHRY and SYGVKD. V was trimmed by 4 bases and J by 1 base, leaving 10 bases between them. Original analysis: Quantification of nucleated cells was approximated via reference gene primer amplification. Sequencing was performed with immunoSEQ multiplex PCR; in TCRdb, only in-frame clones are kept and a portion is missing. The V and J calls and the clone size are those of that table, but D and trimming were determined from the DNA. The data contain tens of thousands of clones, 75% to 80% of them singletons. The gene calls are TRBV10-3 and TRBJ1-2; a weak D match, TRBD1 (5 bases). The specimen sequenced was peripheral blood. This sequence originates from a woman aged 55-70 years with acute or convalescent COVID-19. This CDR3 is CAISAGGGNYGYTF. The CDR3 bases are TGTGCCATCAGTGCGGGGGGTGGTAACTATGGCTACACCTTC.